This record concerns one TCR beta chain sequence. Its target is unknown. These data originate in a study of cytomegalovirus exposure and HLA in healthy donors. Study in general: Early on, a data release was issued that held some 91 million unique TCRs from HLA-typed donors.

Study-wide findings and caveats: In a later analysis, more than 15,000 TCR beta sequences were associated with HLA alleles at 0.05 false discovery rate.

This PCR relied on a set of 60 Vbeta primers and 13 Jbeta primers. Original analysis: Unique TCR beta chains totaled approximately 83 million in a later count, with some 10 million of them shared. Sequencing used immunoSEQ multiplex PCR; TCRdb keeps in-frame clones, though not all of them. V and J calls and clone size are as listed in that table; D and trimming were resolved from the DNA. The data contain about 82,000 clones, over 55% of them seen just once; the ten biggest clones take up roughly 21%. Trimming removed 7 bases from V and 4 bases from J, with 22 bases in between. Germline CDR1 reads MDHEN; CDR2 reads SYDVKM. The CDR3 runs 16 residues.

This chain connects TRBV28 to TRBJ1-2, with TRBD1 as a possible D gene (6 bases). The material sequenced was PBMCs. The clonotype was recovered from a woman aged 50 to 60 in good health and CMV-seropositive. The CDR3 sequence: CASIRGGQPDGYGYTF. DNA for the CDR3: TGTGCCAGCATCCGGGGCGGACAGCCTGACGGCTATGGCTACACCTTC.